These T cell receptor beta chains were read from a single sample in a study of blood T cell repertoires in COVID-19. TCRdb's copy holds only in-frame clones and misses some; the assay was immunoSEQ multiplex PCR. Altogether approximately 300,000 clones are present, more than 75% being singletons, with the ten largest covering around 2.5%. The sequencing input was PBMCs or T cells enriched from blood (not recorded which). The receptors were gathered from a man in his sixties who had recovered from COVID-19. Both conserved end residues are trimmed from each CDR3. The order of the fields is V gene, J gene, CDR3 protein.

V: TRBV7-9
J: TRBJ1-2
CDR3: ASSRTGGNYGYT

V: TRBV19
J: TRBJ1-1
CDR3: ASSTGRDRGQTEAF

V: TRBV7-3
J: TRBJ1-6
CDR3: ASSPRDRGANSPLH

V: TRBV4-2
J: TRBJ1-3
CDR3: ASSQAGPSSGNTIY

V: TRBV7-9
J: TRBJ2-1
CDR3: AGAPYSGGLEQF

V: TRBV6-5
J: TRBJ1-3
CDR3: ASNGRGNSGNTIY

V: TRBV27
J: TRBJ1-6
CDR3: ASSPAGWDSYNSPLH

V: TRBV10-3
J: TRBJ1-1
CDR3: AISEPRENTEAF

V: TRBV6-5
J: TRBJ2-1
CDR3: ASSYSSRDIVF

V: TRBV30
J: TRBJ1-5
CDR3: AWSLSGTGNQPQH

V: TRBV4-1
J: TRBJ1-5
CDR3: ASSQEMQGGVGLWPQH

V: TRBV6-6
J: TRBJ2-5
CDR3: ASSNRGVETQY

V: TRBV11-2
J: TRBJ2-2
CDR3: ASSPQGTGELF

V: TRBV2
J: TRBJ2-1
CDR3: ASSDSTSGLYNEQF

V: TRBV19
J: TRBJ1-6
CDR3: ASSSGVGSPLH

V: TRBV6-5
J: TRBJ2-5
CDR3: ASGTSGRVETQY

V: TRBV9
J: TRBJ1-1
CDR3: ASSVDSYVTEAF

V: TRBV7-9
J: TRBJ2-7
CDR3: ASSGSKLAGEYEQY

V: TRBV29-1
J: TRBJ1-1
CDR3: SVEERSYTEAF

V: TRBV11-3
J: TRBJ2-7
CDR3: ASSPRFSGSFFEQY

V: TRBV5-1
J: TRBJ1-2
CDR3: ASSLDPGQGNGYT

V: TRBV11-2
J: TRBJ2-2
CDR3: ASSLTSGLNTGELF

V: TRBV5-1
J: TRBJ1-5
CDR3: ASSLGDKNQPQH

V: TRBV7-9
J: TRBJ1-4
CDR3: ASSLKKTGREKLF

V: TRBV7-8
J: TRBJ2-2
CDR3: ASSPLRLNTGELF

V: TRBV9
J: TRBJ2-3
CDR3: ASSVSGMSTDTQY

V: TRBV6-6
J: TRBJ2-2
CDR3: ASRSLAGVGTGELF

V: TRBV30
J: TRBJ2-3
CDR3: AWSPGGGRRDTQY

V: TRBV5-1
J: TRBJ1-2
CDR3: ASRNTGTGSGGYT

V: TRBV5-1
J: TRBJ1-1
CDR3: ASSLGGPRVNTEAF

V: TRBV7-9
J: TRBJ2-2
CDR3: ASSTLLGSLGLVACCTGELF

V: TRBV9
J: TRBJ2-5
CDR3: ASSWDGQGTQY

V: TRBV24-1
J: TRBJ1-4
CDR3: ATSDTGHSRLF